Listed below are T cell receptor beta chains from one sample, sequenced in a study of shared clonotypes between healthy human individuals. Produced via immunoSEQ multiplex PCR; TCRdb's table is partial and in-frame only. The sample holds 2 million to 2.5 million clones, approximately 93% seen once. Sequenced input: naive CD4+ T cells from PBMCs. The receptors stem from a man aged 18 to 30 in good health. Some clones in this sample may be carry-over from other donors' samples. Each CDR3 is given with its conserved first and last residue. D genes are given only for firm matches. Clone size is shown for a subset of rows, as once, few, many or a class of expanded clone.

j_call,v_call,clone_size,d_call,cdr3_nt,cdr3_aa
TRBJ2-7,TRBV9,NA,NA,TGTGCCAGCAGCGCCGGCCTAGTGGCCCCCTACGAGCAGTACTTC,CASSAGLVAPYEQYF
TRBJ2-2,TRBV7-9,once,NA,TGTGCCAGCAGCCCGCTCAAGAGCGACGCGAACACCGGGGAGCTGTTTTTT,CASSPLKSDANTGELFF
TRBJ1-2,TRBV5-6,NA,NA,TGTGCCAGCAGCCGCTCAGGGTTCCACGGCTACACCTTC,CASSRSGFHGYTF
TRBJ1-1,TRBV28,once,NA,TGTGCCAGCAGTCTCGACAGGAATTGGGTTTATACTGAAGCTTTCTTT,CASSLDRNWVYTEAFF
TRBJ1-1,TRBV4-3,NA,TRBD1,TGCGCCAGCAGCCAAGGGGGACAGGGGAACACTGAAGCTTTCTTT,CASSQGGQGNTEAFF
TRBJ2-1,TRBV5-1,NA,TRBD1,TGCGCCAGCAGCTTACGACAGGGAGCCATCTACAATGAGCAGTTCTTC,CASSLRQGAIYNEQFF
TRBJ2-1,TRBV5-1,NA,TRBD2,TGCGCCAGCAGCCCCCTGGGGCTAGCGGGAGCTGAGCAGTTCTTC,CASSPLGLAGAEQFF
TRBJ2-3,TRBV18,NA,NA,TGTGCCAGCACAATGAGCGGAGATACGCAGTATTTT,CASTMSGDTQYF
TRBJ2-1,TRBV19,NA,TRBD2,TGTGCCAGTAGTATCGGGAGGGTCCATGAGCAGTTCTTC,CASSIGRVHEQFF
TRBJ2-1,TRBV7-2,NA,TRBD2,TGTGCCAGCAGCCTACGAGCGGGACTAGCTAACAATGAGCAGTTCTTC,CASSLRAGLANNEQFF
TRBJ2-1,TRBV28,NA,NA,TGTGCCAGCAGTTCGGCAGGGGGGAGCGATGAGCAGTTCTTC,CASSSAGGSDEQFF
TRBJ2-5,TRBV5-4,NA,TRBD1,TGTGCCAGCAGACCCGGACAGGGAGTGGATGAGACCCAGTACTTC,CASRPGQGVDETQYF